The clone carrying this T cell receptor beta chain was counted ten times or more. Its target is not known. This entry belongs to a study of T cells after yellow fever vaccination. Study-wide context: Any fraction with a low cell number was prepared using SMART-Seq v4 Ultra Low Input.

The study, taken as a whole, reports: Secondary responses were weaker yet peaked faster, day 5 versus 15. Primary-vaccination clones mostly resurfaced post-booster (nearly 97% CD4, about 87% CD8).

5'RACE template switching added a universal primer site and UMIs to TCR cDNA. TCRdb used MiXCR to reprocess the 5' RACE reads, holding one entry per CDR3 protein. The sample lists approximately 150,000 distinct CDR3 sequences, roughly 6.2% occurring once. Germline V lookup: CDR1 SNHLY, CDR2 FYNNEI. V dropped 5 bases and J dropped 4; count of bases not matched to a gene: 6. The CDR3 loop spans 14 amino acids. The V gene is TRBV2, the J gene TRBJ2-3; 7 bases are shared with TRBD2. The TCR was taken from a man aged 18 to 29 who received the YFV17D yellow fever vaccine. Sample: CD4+ T cells sorted from PBMCs, taken on the day of the first yellow fever vaccination. CDR3 amino acids: CASSKTSVADTQYF. The CDR3 nucleotides read TGTGCCAGCAGTAAAACTAGCGTGGCAGATACGCAGTATTTT.